The sequence of this TCR beta chain was determined in a study of blood T cell repertoires in COVID-19. Overall study: Sites in the United States, Italy and Spain provided acute and convalescent COVID-19 samples.

Original analysis: Reference gene primer amplification gave nucleated cell count estimates. Sequenced by immunoSEQ multiplex PCR; TCRdb stores in-frame clones only, minus some. The DNA was the basis for D and trimming; V, J and clone size are from that table. The sample records about 160,000 clones, about 90% being singletons. The CDR3 contains 15 residues. Germline assignment: CDR1 SGHTA and CDR2 FQGNSA. Germline trimming cut 5 bases from V and 4 bases from J; bases unmatched to any gene: 9. It was during active infection that Seattle patients were enrolled and then longitudinally followed. The sequenced sample consisted of peripheral blood. This receptor was identified in a man between 25 and 39 years old with COVID-19, enrolled during active disease. This chain uses TRBV7-2 with TRBJ2-7, with TRBD1 matching over 9 bases. The CDR3: CASSHTGGTGYEQYF. In DNA form, the CDR3 reads TGTGCCAGCAGCCACACGGGCGGGACAGGGTACGAGCAGTACTTC.